The 17 T cell receptor beta chains below all came from one sample that was sequenced in a study of human T cells and chemical hapten exposure. Time point noted: patch test 1, 2 weeks after DPC sensitization. Stated treatment: therapeutic diphenylcyclopropenone sensitization with weekly scalp DPC. TCRdb analysed the RACE reads with MiXCR anew, one entry per CDR3 protein. The sample contains some 400,000 distinct CDR3 sequences, around 5% of which appear only once. The material sequenced was whole blood, taken in connection with sensitization to the hapten diphenylcyclopropenone (DPC). These receptors were collected from a woman aged 50 to 60 with alopecia areata. Some clones in this sample may be carry-over from other donors' samples.

This clonotype has more than one count but fewer than ten. The chain carries TRBV5-4 and TRBJ2-1; a weak D match, TRBD2 (6 bases). Looked up from germline, CDR1 is SGHNT and CDR2 is YYREEE (reference sequence). There are 15 residues in the CDR3. V was trimmed by 4 bases and J by 4 bases, leaving 15 bases between them. As DNA, the CDR3 is TGTGCCAGCAGCCGCGGAATAGCGGCTTACAATGAGCAGTTCTTC. It specifies CASSRGIAAYNEQFF.

This clonotype was observed at least ten times. V is TRBV6-2 or TRBV6-3 and J is TRBJ2-1; D is unclear. V was pared by 3 bases and J by 1 base, with 10 bases between. CDR3 length equals 15 residues. Germline V gives CDR1 MNHEY, CDR2 SVGEGT. DNA for the CDR3: TGTGCCAGCAGTTATGGTAGCCTTTCCTACAATGAGCAGTTCTTC. It encodes CASSYGSLSYNEQFF.

This chain links TRBV20-1 with TRBJ1-4; D is possibly TRBD1 (5 bases). Germline V gene lookup returns CDR1 DFQATT and CDR2 SNEGSKA (reference sequence). V lost 2 bases and J 5 bases, leaving 9 bases between the germline ends. The CDR3 loop spans 13 amino acids. CDR3: CSARQGENEKLFF. The CDR3 DNA follows: TGCAGTGCTAGACAGGGCGAAAATGAAAAACTGTTTTTT.

The CDR3 spells CASSLISTGQGYNEQFF. The DNA for the CDR3 is TGTGCCAGCAGTTTAATCTCTACGGGACAGGGATACAATGAGCAGTTCTTC. This chain connects TRBV28 to TRBJ2-1, with TRBD1 matching over 9 bases. This CDR3 region has 17 residues. In germline, CDR1 is MDHEN, CDR2 SYDVKM. Trimming at V came to 2 bases and at J to 4 bases, leaving 9 bases not matched to a gene. The whole variable domain, filled in from reference TRBV28 and TRBJ2-1, reads DVKVTQSSRYLVKRTGEKVFLECVQDMDHENMFWYRQDPGLGLRLIYFSYDVKMKEKGDIPEGYSVSREKKERFSLILESASTNQTSMYLCASSLISTGQGYNEQFFGPGTRLTVL.

At least ten counts were recorded for this clonotype. The chain uses TRBV4-2 and TRBJ2-1; the D gene is possibly TRBD1 (6 bases). The length of the CDR3 is 15 residues. The germline V gene encodes CDR1 LGHNA and CDR2 YNFKEQ. V was cut by 4 bases and J by 6 bases, with 16 bases left in between. CDR3 sequence reads: CASSPRTDSLNEQFF. For the CDR3, the DNA is TGTGCCAGCAGCCCCCGGACAGACAGCCTCAATGAGCAGTTCTTC.

This clonotype was seen a few times. The V gene is TRBV9, the J gene TRBJ2-6; a possible D gene is TRBD2 (5 bases). Deletions cut 6 bases from V and 4 bases from J, with 14 bases between. The CDR3 runs to 15 residues. CDR1 is SGDLS, CDR2 YYNGEE, per germline. The CDR3 DNA reads TGTGCCAGCAAGGGAGCTCTGGCAGGGGCCAACGTCCTGACTTTC. It codes for CASKGALAGANVLTF.

This clonotype was recorded at least ten times. This sequence joins TRBV18 and TRBJ1-1; a weak D match, TRBD1 (6 bases). In germline, CDR1 is KGHSH, CDR2 LQKENI. CDR3 length: 14 residues. The V end lost 1 base, the J end lost 5 bases, and 11 bases lay between the germline ends. The CDR3, as DNA: TGTGCCAGCTCACCACAGGACAGAATGACTGAAGCTTTCTTT. This encodes CASSPQDRMTEAFF.

This chain uses TRBV15 with TRBJ2-5; 8 nucleotides align to TRBD1. After removal of 5 bases from V and 3 bases from J, the junction contained 5 bases not matched to a gene. CDR1 is LNHNV, CDR2 YYDKDF, per germline (reference sequence). This CDR3 comprises 14 residues. The CDR3 sequence is CATSARGRKETQYF. The CDR3 nucleotides read TGTGCCACCAGCGCCAGGGGGCGGAAAGAGACCCAGTACTTC.

This clonotype appeared many times. The rearrangement joins TRBV14 to TRBJ2-5; D uncertain. The germline V gene has CDR1 SGHDN and CDR2 FVKESK. Trimming cost V 4 bases and J 3 bases, with 12 bases left between them. This CDR3 comprises 14 residues. CDR3 nucleotides: TGTGCCAGCAGCCGCTGGGGTTTCGAAGAGACCCAGTACTTC. This encodes CASSRWGFEETQYF.

The chain carries TRBV7-9 and TRBJ2-7; 8 bases are shared with TRBD1. CDR1 and CDR2 (germline): SEHNR, FQNEAQ (reference sequence). V lost 1 base, J lost 2 bases, and 4 bases stayed unmatched. CDR3 length: 15 residues. CDR3 nucleotide sequence: TGTGCCAGCAGCTTAGTAGGGGACAGGACCTACGAGCAGTACTTC. Protein product: CASSLVGDRTYEQYF.

This clonotype was observed many times. The chain employs TRBV9 and TRBJ1-5, with 7 nucleotides matching TRBD1. Germline loops: CDR1 SGDLS, CDR2 YYNGEE. The V segment lost 1 base and the J segment 0 bases; nucleotides outside the gene matches: 10. The CDR3 is 18 amino acids. CDR3: CASSVRKQGENSNQPQHF. CDR3 in DNA: TGTGCCAGCAGCGTAAGGAAGCAGGGGGAAAATAGCAATCAGCCCCAGCATTTT.

This clonotype was seen more than once but under ten times. This rearrangement joins TRBV9 to TRBJ2-2; 14 positions match TRBD2. Trimming took 3 bases from V and 5 from J; bases not matched to a gene: 9. Per the germline V gene, CDR1 is SGDLS and CDR2 is YYNGEE. This CDR3 has 18 amino acids. Here the CDR3 DNA reads TGTGCCAGCAGCGCCCCCGGACTAGCGGGAGGTGGGACCGGGGAGCTGTTTTTT. Residues: CASSAPGLAGGGTGELFF.

This clonotype came up a few times. This chain joins TRBV5-6 and TRBJ2-7, with D possibly TRBD1 on 6 matching bases. Germline assignment: CDR1 SGHDT and CDR2 YYEEEE. The CDR3 loop spans 14 amino acids. Trimming stripped 0 bases from V and 2 bases from J, with 9 bases between. The CDR3 sequence is CASSLDREAYEQYF. For the CDR3, the DNA is TGTGCCAGCAGCTTGGACAGGGAAGCCTACGAGCAGTACTTC.

This clonotype was seen repeatedly, ten times or more. This chain joins TRBV11-2 and TRBJ2-7; 9 bases fit TRBD2. Germline loops: CDR1 SGHAT, CDR2 FQNNGV. J gave up 3 bases and V 1 base, and 4 bases lay outside the gene matches. The CDR3 consists of 15 residues. CDR3 DNA: TGTGCCAGCAGCTTAGTAGCGGGAGAAGTCTACGAGCAGTACTTC. As protein: CASSLVAGEVYEQYF.

V gene TRBV7-2 combines with J gene TRBJ2-3; a weak D match, TRBD2 (7 bases). V dropped 1 base and J dropped 2 bases, with 13 bases sitting between them. The CDR3 has 16 residues. The V gene's germline CDR1 is SGHTA and CDR2 FQGNSA. The CDR3 DNA is TGTGCCAGCAGCTTAGGAGAGGGGGGGGCCACAGATACGCAGTATTTT. It specifies CASSLGEGGATDTQYF.

This sequence joins TRBV20-1 and TRBJ2-1; D is perhaps TRBD2 (6 bases). CDR3 length: 15 amino acids. Germline V gives CDR1 DFQATT, CDR2 SNEGSKA (reference sequence). The V gene lost 2 bases and the J gene lost 4 bases, with 15 bases spanning the gap. The CDR3 region has the DNA TGCAGTGCTAGATACGGCCTAGCGAGTTACAATGAGCAGTTCTTC. Amino acid sequence: CSARYGLASYNEQFF.

J is TRBJ2-3 and V is TRBV7-2; no reliable D call. This CDR3 region has 16 residues. The V end was cut by 0 bases, the J end by 2 bases, with 12 bases between. Germline lookup yields CDR1 SGHTA and CDR2 FQGNSA. The CDR3: CASSLARSPYTDTQYF. The CDR3 bases are TGTGCCAGCAGCTTAGCGCGATCACCTTACACAGATACGCAGTATTTT.